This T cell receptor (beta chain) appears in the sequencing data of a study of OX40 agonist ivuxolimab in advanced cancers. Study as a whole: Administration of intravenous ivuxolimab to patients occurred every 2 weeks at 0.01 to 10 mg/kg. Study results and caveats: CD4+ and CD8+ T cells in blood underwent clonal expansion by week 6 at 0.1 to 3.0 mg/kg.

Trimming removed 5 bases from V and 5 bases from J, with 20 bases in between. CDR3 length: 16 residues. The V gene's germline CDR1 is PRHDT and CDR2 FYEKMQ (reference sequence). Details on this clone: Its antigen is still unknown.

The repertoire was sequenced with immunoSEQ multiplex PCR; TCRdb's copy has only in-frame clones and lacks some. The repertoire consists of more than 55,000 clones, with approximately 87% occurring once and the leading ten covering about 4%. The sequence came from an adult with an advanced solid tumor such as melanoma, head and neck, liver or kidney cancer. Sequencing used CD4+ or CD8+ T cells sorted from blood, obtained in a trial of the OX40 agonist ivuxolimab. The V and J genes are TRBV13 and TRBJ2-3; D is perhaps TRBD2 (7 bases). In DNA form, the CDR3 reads TGTGCCAGCAGCCCCCGGGGAGGGGGGGATGTAGATACGCAGTATTTT. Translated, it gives CASSPRGGGDVDTQYF.